These T cell receptor beta chains were read from a single sample in a study of PD-1 blockade in classical Hodgkin lymphoma. The repertoire was sequenced with immunoSEQ multiplex PCR; TCRdb's copy has only in-frame clones and lacks some. The profile covers 90,000 to 100,000 clones, with 81% appearing a single time and roughly 15% taken by the ten largest. The sample here was peripheral blood mononuclear cells (PBMCs), taken before the second cycle of nivolumab. These receptors were taken from a human donor with classical Hodgkin lymphoma. Each CDR3 is given with its conserved first and last residue. The D gene is left open where the match is weak. The size of a clone is reported for some rows only, either as once, few or many, or as a class for expanded clones.

d_gene	j_gene	v_gene	abundance	CDR3aa	CDR3nt
.	TRBJ2-1	TRBV5-1	.	CASSLSSYNEQFF	TGCGCCAGCAGCTTGAGTAGTTACAATGAGCAGTTCTTC
TRBD1	TRBJ2-7	TRBV2	.	CASGYRDRGRDEQYF	TGTGCCAGCGGGTACCGGGACAGGGGACGTGACGAGCAGTACTTC
.	TRBJ2-1	TRBV20-1	.	CSARLVNEQFF	TGCAGTGCTAGGCTAGTCAATGAGCAGTTCTTC
.	TRBJ2-1	TRBV7-2	few	CASSLGATYFEQFF	TGTGCCAGCAGCTTAGGTGCCACCTACTTTGAGCAGTTCTTC
.	TRBJ2-1	TRBV6-6	.	CASSYSKEEQFF	TGTGCCAGCAGTTACTCGAAGGAGGAGCAGTTCTTC
.	TRBJ2-7	TRBV19	.	CASSIAAPGGVQRYEQYF	TGTGCCAGTAGTATAGCGGCTCCCGGTGGGGTGCAACGATACGAGCAGTACTTC
.	TRBJ1-4	TRBV11-1	.	CASSSTALSTNEKLFF	TGTGCCAGCAGCTCGACAGCCCTATCAACTAATGAAAAACTGTTTTTT
.	TRBJ2-1	TRBV18	.	CASSPQGGINSEQFF	TGTGCCAGCTCACCACAGGGAGGAATTAACAGTGAGCAGTTCTTC
.	TRBJ2-1	TRBV2	.	CASSGGGRGEQFF	TGTGCCAGCAGTGGGGGGGGGCGCGGTGAGCAGTTCTTC
.	TRBJ2-7	TRBV9	.	CASSVAGPIGQYF	TGTGCCAGCAGCGTAGCCGGGCCAATAGGGCAGTACTTC
.	TRBJ1-3	TRBV30	.	CAWSSSGNTIYF	TGTGCCTGGAGTTCTTCTGGAAACACCATATATTTT
.	TRBJ2-3	TRBV18	.	CASSLGPIGTDTQYF	TGTGCCAGCTCACTGGGGCCGATTGGCACAGATACGCAGTATTTT
.	TRBJ1-5	TRBV5-6	.	CASSLYPGGSSNQPQHF	TGTGCCAGCAGCTTGTACCCGGGGGGGAGTAGCAATCAGCCCCAGCATTTT
.	TRBJ1-3	TRBV2	.	CAGSDLASGNTIYF	TGTGCCGGCAGTGATTTGGCATCTGGAAACACCATATATTTT
.	TRBJ1-2	TRBV29-1	.	CSVEKGNYGYTF	TGCAGCGTTGAAAAGGGAAACTATGGCTACACCTTC
.	TRBJ1-2	TRBV19	.	CATRSLGSYGYTF	TGTGCCACCCGATCCCTCGGCAGTTATGGCTACACCTTC
TRBD2	TRBJ2-1	TRBV7-2	.	CASSLLGGGYNEQFF	TGTGCCAGCAGCTTACTTGGCGGGGGGTACAATGAGCAGTTCTTC
TRBD2	TRBJ2-3	TRBV30	.	CAWSKLAGPDTQYF	TGTGCCTGGAGTAAACTAGCGGGGCCAGATACGCAGTATTTT
.	TRBJ2-5	TRBV5-8	.	CASSSRLAGQETQYF	TGTGCCAGCAGCTCCAGACTGGCGGGCCAAGAGACCCAGTACTTC
.	TRBJ1-1	TRBV11-2	.	CASSPLWGGSTEAFF	TGTGCCAGCAGTCCCCTGTGGGGAGGGAGCACTGAAGCTTTCTTT
.	TRBJ2-3	TRBV5-1	.	CASSPGTLSSTDTQYF	TGCGCCAGCAGCCCAGGGACGTTATCTAGCACAGATACGCAGTATTTT
TRBD1	TRBJ1-2	TRBV5-1	.	CASSTGQGAYGYTF	TGCGCCAGCAGCACGGGACAGGGTGCCTATGGCTACACCTTC
.	TRBJ2-2	TRBV19	.	CASRAGHTGELFF	TGTGCCAGTAGGGCTGGTCACACCGGGGAGCTGTTTTTT
TRBD1	TRBJ2-7	TRBV29-1	few	CSADRGREQYF	TGCAGCGCGGACAGGGGACGCGAGCAGTACTTC
.	TRBJ1-4	TRBV11-2	.	CASSHDHGIKLFF	TGTGCCAGCAGCCATGACCACGGGATAAAACTGTTTTTT
TRBD1	TRBJ1-3	TRBV13	.	CASRRDRGSGNTIYF	TGTGCCAGCAGGAGAGACAGGGGGTCTGGAAACACCATATATTTT
.	TRBJ2-1	TRBV4-3	.	CASSRSLPEYNEQFF	TGCGCCAGCAGCCGTAGCCTTCCCGAGTACAATGAGCAGTTCTTC
TRBD2	TRBJ2-3	TRBV10-3	.	CATGGGSGRPGTDTQYF	TGTGCCACCGGCGGGGGTAGCGGGAGACCCGGCACAGATACGCAGTATTTT
TRBD1	TRBJ1-1	TRBV19	.	CASSLRQGNTEAFF	TGTGCCAGTAGCCTACGACAGGGGAACACTGAAGCTTTCTTT